This T cell receptor beta chain was recorded in a study of cytomegalovirus exposure and HLA in healthy donors. A multiplex PCR was run with 60 Vbeta primers and 13 Jbeta primers. Original analysis: In a later analysis, about 12 million of 75 million to 85 million unique beta chains occurred in at least two donors. Repertoires were generated with immunoSEQ multiplex PCR, while TCRdb's copy carries only in-frame clones and drops some. The V and J calls and clone size are taken from that table; D and trimming were inferred from the DNA. The sample holds approximately 220,000 clones, 70% to 80% seen once. The germline CDR1 and CDR2 sequences are MGHDK and SYGVNS. This CDR3 has 16 amino acids. V was clipped by 5 bases and J by 1 base; unmatched bases: 7.

The sample comprised PBMCs. The receptor comes from a man aged 35 to 55 in good health and CMV-seronegative. V is TRBV25-1 and J is TRBJ2-7; 11 bases match TRBD2. CDR3 nucleotide sequence: TGTGCCAGCAGTCCACATACTAGCGGGGGTTCCTACGAGCAGTACTTC. It yields the protein CASSPHTSGGSYEQYF.